The clone carrying this TCR beta chain was seen once. The length of the CDR3 is 14 residues. J lost 6 bases, V lost 4 bases, and 9 bases had no gene match. Germline V gives CDR1 SGHNT, CDR2 YYREEE (reference sequence). The data were obtained in a study of blood T cell repertoires in COVID-19. Study context: Collection of acute and convalescent COVID-19 samples took place in the United States, Italy and Spain. T cells, B-cell-depleted T cells, or PBMCs provided the cDNA or gDNA that served as material.

In the source study's methods: Reference gene primer amplification gave nucleated cell count estimates. TCRdb's copy holds only in-frame clones and misses some; the assay was immunoSEQ multiplex PCR. V and J calls and clone size are copied from that table; D and trimming were computed from the DNA. The sample records around 130,000 clones, 80% to 90% being singletons. The material sequenced was peripheral blood. J is TRBJ2-7 and V is TRBV5-4; TRBD2 matches 8 bases. The TCR comes from a woman aged 80 or over with acute or convalescent COVID-19. CDR3 bases: TGTGCCAGCAGCGGGGTCGGGGGGGGAGGCGAGCAGTACTTC. Protein product: CASSGVGGGGEQYF.